The following is a T cell receptor beta chain sequence with its context. The antigen is not known. The CDR3 sequence is 14 residues long. Germline assignment: CDR1 SEHNR and CDR2 FQNEAQ (reference sequence). V was shortened by 4 bases and J by 1 base, with 8 bases between the two germline ends. The sample is drawn from a study of early T cells in non-severe SARS-CoV-2 infection. Study summary: Bulk RNA taken from unsorted whole blood was sequenced, leaving chains unpaired. Study-wide points: Reliance on VDJdb matching favored anti-spike CD8 responses; private and CD4 specificities were missed.

Each single cDNA molecule received a unique molecular identifier. TCRdb analysed the 5' RACE reads with MiXCR anew, one entry per CDR3 protein. The repertoire has about 84,000 distinct CDR3 sequences, roughly 12% of them found once; the top ten carry about 2.7%. Sequencing was carried out using whole blood. This sequence was found in an adult who was a healthcare worker with PCR-confirmed SARS-CoV-2 infection or an uninfected control (not recorded which). V gene TRBV7-9 combines with J gene TRBJ2-4; tentatively, D is TRBD1 (5 bases). The CDR3 spells CASSSPGAKNIQYF. For the CDR3, the DNA is TGTGCCAGCAGCTCCCCAGGGGCCAAAAACATTCAGTACTTC.